Shown below are 25 T cell receptor beta chains from a single sample sequenced in a study of shared clonotypes between healthy human individuals. Here immunoSEQ multiplex PCR was the method, and the copy in TCRdb shows in-frame clones only, minus some. The table has some 1,900,000 clones, approximately 94% seen once. Naive CD8 cells were CD45RO-negative, positively selected for CCR7, excluding terminally differentiated effector memory CD45RA+ cells. What was sequenced was naive CD8+ T cells sorted from blood. The receptors derive from a man in his late teens or twenties in good health.

J is TRBJ1-2 and V is TRBV5-1; no definite D call. V was clipped by 0 bases and J by 4 bases, with 7 bases between them. CDR1 and CDR2 (germline): SGHRS, YFSETQ. The CDR3 is 13 residues long. CDR3 sequence (DNA): TGCGCCAGCAGCTTGGCGGCGGGCTATGGCTACACCTTC. It codes for CASSLAAGYGYTF.

V is TRBV5-4 and J is TRBJ1-1; possibly TRBD1 for D (5 bases). V was clipped by 6 bases and J by 7 bases, with 19 bases between them. The germline V gene encodes CDR1 SGHNT and CDR2 YYREEE (reference sequence). There are 14 residues in the CDR3. For the CDR3, the DNA is TGTGCCAGCACCACCTCATGGGGGGTGGGTGAAGCTTTCTTT. Protein: CASTTSWGVGEAFF.

For this clone: Since a much larger clone is just one base distant, this may be a read error. CDR3 coding DNA: TGTGCCAGCAGCCCCGATGGGTACGAGCAGTACTTC. Translating gives CASSPDGYEQYF. The chain uses TRBV9 and TRBJ2-7; D remains unclear. The CDR3 consists of 12 residues. Trimming removed 4 bases at V and 4 bases at J, with 9 bases between. CDR1 is SGDLS and CDR2 is YYNGEE in the germline V gene.

Concerning this clone: Other DNA sequences from this sample encode an identical CDR3 as well. The gene calls are TRBV4-1 and TRBJ2-1; 7 nucleotides match TRBD2. Germline lookup yields CDR1 MGHRA and CDR2 YSYEKL. This CDR3 contains 15 residues. Germline trimming cut 4 bases from V and 4 bases from J; bases unmatched to any gene: 7. CDR3 nucleotide sequence: TGCGCCAGCAGCCTGAGGCTAGCGGAGTACAATGAGCAGTTCTTC. It specifies CASSLRLAEYNEQFF.

The chain carries TRBV27 and TRBJ2-5; D could derive from TRBD1 or TRBD2 (6 bases each). Trimming left V 0 bases short and J 1 base short, with 12 bases between. CDR1 is MNHEY and CDR2 is SMNVEV in the germline V gene (reference sequence). The CDR3 length is 16 residues. Here the CDR3 DNA reads TGTGCCAGCAGTTTATCAAGGGGGGACCTCCAAGAGACCCAGTACTTC. This encodes CASSLSRGDLQETQYF.

The chain couples TRBV5-1 to TRBJ2-7; 7 bases are a match to TRBD1. The CDR3 spans 14 residues. J gave up 6 bases and V 0 bases, and 6 bases lay outside the gene matches. Looked up from germline, CDR1 is SGHRS and CDR2 is YFSETQ. This CDR3 reads CASSLGQGLSEQYF. CDR3 nucleotides: TGCGCCAGCAGCTTGGGACAGGGCCTCAGCGAGCAGTACTTC.

V and J are TRBV27 and TRBJ2-3; TRBD1 matches 8 bases. CDR3 size: 16 residues. The V and J ends lost 6 bases and 1 base, in that order; junction bases with no gene match: 9. Per the germline V gene, CDR1 is MNHEY and CDR2 is SMNVEV (reference sequence). The CDR3 here is CASSPSQGDRTDTQYF. The CDR3 DNA follows: TGTGCCAGCAGCCCGTCACAGGGGGATCGCACAGATACGCAGTATTTT.

Details on this clone: One end of the junction does not line up with germline, which may come from a read error. V gene TRBV7-7 combines with J gene TRBJ2-7, with no clear D. The germline V gene encodes CDR1 SSHAT and CDR2 FNYEAQ (reference sequence). This CDR3 is built from 13 residues. In DNA form, the CDR3 reads TGTGCTAGCAGCCCCGGGCCAGTCTACGAGCAGTACTTC. It encodes CASSPGPVYEQYF.

The rearrangement links TRBV14 to TRBJ1-1; D unresolved. V was clipped by 5 bases and J by 5 bases, with 12 bases between them. The length of the CDR3 is 13 residues. Per germline, CDR1 SGHDN and CDR2 FVKESK. The CDR3 sequence is CASSEADSTEAFF. CDR3 sequence (DNA): TGTGCCAGCAGCGAAGCGGATTCGACTGAAGCTTTCTTT.

The rearrangement links TRBV27 to TRBJ2-6, with D perhaps matching TRBD1 (6 bases). Trimming pared 5 bases from V and 4 bases from J, leaving 15 bases between. The CDR3 is made up of 16 amino acids. CDR1 and CDR2 (germline): MNHEY, SMNVEV (reference sequence). Here the CDR3 DNA reads TGTGCCAGCAGTCCCCTTTGGGGGCCAGGGGCCAACGTCCTGACTTTC. The encoded protein is CASSPLWGPGANVLTF.

The chain uses TRBV7-2 and TRBJ2-1, with D possibly being TRBD2 (6 bases). The CDR3 is 16 residues long. Trimming stripped 4 bases from V and 2 bases from J, with 15 bases between. CDR1 and CDR2 from the germline V gene are SGHTA and FQGNSA. The CDR3 is CASSSPSRETYNEQFF. CDR3 DNA sequence: TGTGCCAGCAGCTCCCCTTCTCGGGAGACCTACAATGAGCAGTTCTTC.

This clone was observed a single time. V is TRBV6-6 and J is TRBJ2-1; 10 positions agree with TRBD2. After removal of 0 bases from V and 7 bases from J, the junction contained 6 bases not matched to a gene. Germline V lookup: CDR1 MNHNY, CDR2 SVGAGI (reference sequence). This CDR3 contains 16 residues. CDR3 sequence reads: CASSYSASGSQNEQFF. CDR3 DNA: TGTGCCAGCAGTTACTCGGCTAGCGGGAGCCAAAATGAGCAGTTCTTC.

This sequence joins TRBV7-9 and TRBJ1-4, with 7 nucleotides matching TRBD1. Germline loops: CDR1 SEHNR, CDR2 FQNEAQ (reference sequence). After removal of 5 bases from V and 7 bases from J, the junction contained 7 bases not matched to a gene. The CDR3 loop spans 14 amino acids. The CDR3 is CASSQTGEGEKLFF. The CDR3 region has the DNA TGTGCCAGCAGCCAAACAGGGGAGGGTGAAAAACTGTTTTTT.

The chain links TRBV5-1 to TRBJ2-3; the match to TRBD2 covers 11 bases. This CDR3 comprises 15 residues. The germline V gene has CDR1 SGHRS and CDR2 YFSETQ. Trimming at V came to 10 bases and at J to 5 bases, leaving 12 bases not matched to a gene. CDR3 region: CALGGVAGGIDTQYF. DNA of the CDR3: TGCGCCCTCGGTGGGGTAGCGGGGGGGATAGATACGCAGTATTTT.

A word on this clone: Additional DNA sequences in this sample encode the identical CDR3. The chain couples TRBV4-1 to TRBJ2-7, with D possibly matching TRBD1 (5 bases). Germline V CDR1 and CDR2: MGHRA, YSYEKL. The CDR3 spans 14 residues. Trimming removed 0 bases from V and 3 bases from J, with 9 bases in between. CDR3 sequence (DNA): TGCGCCAGCAGCCAAGATCCAGGGATCTACGAGCAGTACTTC. This codes for CASSQDPGIYEQYF.

The chain carries TRBV6-1 and TRBJ2-1, with 7 bases identical to TRBD2. The CDR3 sequence is 14 residues long. V trimming: 5 bases; J trimming: 2 bases; junction bases outside the gene matches: 3. Germline loops: CDR1 MNHNS, CDR2 SASEGT. The CDR3 region has the DNA TGTGCCAGCAGTAGCGGGATTACCTACAATGAGCAGTTCTTC. This gives the protein CASSSGITYNEQFF.

Concerning this clone: The sample contains more than one DNA sequence encoding this CDR3. The rearrangement uses TRBV5-1 and TRBJ2-1; 9 bases are a match to TRBD2. The germline gives CDR1 SGHRS, CDR2 YFSETQ. V gave up 0 bases and J gave up 4 bases; unmatched junction bases: 2. This CDR3 is built from 15 residues. The CDR3 sequence: CASSLVAGEYNEQFF. In nucleotides, the CDR3 is TGCGCCAGCAGCTTGGTAGCGGGAGAATACAATGAGCAGTTCTTC.

The chain uses TRBV30 and TRBJ2-1; TRBD2 is a possible D gene (6 bases). From germline, CDR1 is GTSNPN and CDR2 SVGIG (reference sequence). V was shortened by 0 bases and J by 7 bases, with 13 bases between the two germline ends. The CDR3 contains 14 residues. The CDR3 loop reads CAWSVGTAGNEQFF. DNA of the CDR3: TGTGCCTGGAGTGTAGGAACCGCGGGGAATGAGCAGTTCTTC.

V and J are TRBV5-6 and TRBJ2-3, with D perhaps matching TRBD1 or TRBD2 (6 bases each). Germline CDR1 and CDR2: SGHDT and YYEEEE. V lost 1 base and J lost 1, with 10 bases in between. The CDR3 loop spans 15 amino acids. In nucleotides, the CDR3 is TGTGCCAGCAGCTTGTGGGGGGCCGGCACAGATACGCAGTATTTT. This codes for CASSLWGAGTDTQYF.

Of note for this clone: Distinct nucleotide sequences in the sample also encode this CDR3. The V call is TRBV7-3, the J call TRBJ1-1; D not resolved. CDR1 and CDR2 from the germline V gene are SGHTA and FQGTGA. V was shortened by 0 bases and J by 1 base, with 3 bases between the two germline ends. This CDR3 comprises 13 residues. This CDR3 is CASSLTRNTEAFF. The CDR3 DNA reads TGTGCCAGCAGCTTAACACGGAACACTGAAGCTTTCTTT.

This clone was seen a few times. The rearrangement joins TRBV9 to TRBJ1-1; D possibly corresponds to TRBD1 (5 bases). Trimming stripped 4 bases from V and 8 bases from J, with 15 bases between. The CDR3 has 13 amino acids. Germline CDR1 SGDLS, CDR2 YYNGEE. The CDR3 here is CASSPEGTEEAFF. Here the CDR3 DNA reads TGTGCCAGCAGCCCCGAAGGGACGGAAGAAGCTTTCTTT.

In nucleotides, the CDR3 is TGTGCCAGCAGCACCGAGACTGTAAACTATGGCTACACCTTC. Amino acids: CASSTETVNYGYTF. The chain joins TRBV5-6 to TRBJ1-2, with no clear D. Germline-derived CDR1 and CDR2 are SGHDT and YYEEEE. The CDR3 consists of 14 residues. The V and J ends lost 4 bases and 2 bases respectively, with 12 bases between them.

The genes are TRBV7-8 and TRBJ1-3; D may be TRBD1 (5 bases). Per the germline V gene, CDR1 is SGHVS and CDR2 is FQNEAQ. The length of the CDR3 is 16 residues. Trimming pared 4 bases from V and 4 bases from J, leaving 17 bases between. The CDR3 loop reads CASSSLIGTFGNTIYF. DNA for the CDR3: TGTGCCAGCAGCTCCCTTATAGGGACTTTCGGAAACACCATATATTTT.

This chain connects TRBV27 to TRBJ2-5, with 9 bases matching TRBD1. CDR3 length equals 19 residues. Germline loops: CDR1 MNHEY, CDR2 SMNVEV (reference sequence). Trimming took 3 bases from V and 0 from J; bases not matched to a gene: 14. The CDR3 coding sequence is TGTGCCAGCAGTTTCTTGCAATCCGACGGGACAGGGTACCAAGAGACCCAGTACTTC. Encoded protein: CASSFLQSDGTGYQETQYF.

This rearrangement joins TRBV4-3 to TRBJ1-1, with D possibly being TRBD1 (6 bases). With 0 bases removed from V and 6 bases from J, the gap between germline ends came to 14 bases. This CDR3 has 15 amino acids. Germline CDR1 reads LGHNA; CDR2 reads YSLEER. The chain's CDR3 is CASSQDLEGGAEAFF. CDR3 coding DNA: TGCGCCAGCAGCCAAGATCTCGAGGGGGGAGCTGAAGCTTTCTTT.